This TCR beta chain was captured by sequencing in a study of blood T cell repertoires in COVID-19 (TCRdb year 2020). A note on the overall study: Samples from collaborators originated in the United States, Italy and Spain and spanned both the acute and convalescent phases of COVID-19. The material from the prospective study consisted of cDNA or gDNA derived from T cells, B-cell-depleted T cells, or PBMCs. The dataset comprised deeply sampled blood TCRbeta repertoires from subjects exposed to, actively infected with, or recovered from COVID-19. The repertoires were made available in a free public database intended to serve as a resource for research on the immune response to SARS-CoV-2. Samples were obtained from the ongoing ImmuneRACE study (first 160 participants) and from approximately 1,200 subjects provided by 6 global collaborators. Nearly every sample came with metadata listing a de-identified subject ID, COVID-19 status, age in years and sex. HLA class I and class II types, where available, came from metadata supplied by the sample provider rather than from assay-based typing. What the work shows at the level of the full study, not this receptor alone: How much clinical and demographic metadata was included differed by source and by participant, and the metadata was provided uncurated.

The collaborating institutions used their own protocols to collect whole blood in K2EDTA tubes. For TCRbeta analysis, collaborator samples were shipped as frozen whole blood, as isolated PBMCs, or as DNA extracted from either sample type. CDR3 length: 13 amino acids, cysteine to phenylalanine. The sequence is cut down to CDR3 DNA, 39 bases in frame from base 1. Germline trimming amounts to 6 bases on V and 9 bases on J, with 7 as the count of junction bases outside the gene matches. CDR1 MNHNY and CDR2 SVGAGI are derived from the germline V gene (reference sequence). The immunoSEQ Assay, a bias-controlled multiplex PCR, was used to amplify TCRbeta CDR3 regions from genomic DNA. The authors processed their data as follows. Nucleated cell counts per sample were estimated from amplification of reference gene primers within the assay. Sequence reads were collapsed and filtered to measure the absolute abundance of every unique TCRbeta CDR3 rearrangement. Productive Simpson clonality was computed per sample as the square root of Simpson's diversity index over productive rearrangements. TCRdb stores this immuneACCESS table with in-frame sequences only. Part of the clones is absent; in the studies checked, under half of the shortfall reflects unresolved V genes, and no reason is known for the rest. V, J and clone size reflect that table, while D and trimming were determined from the DNA. Counted in this sample were 120,000 or so clones; 70% to 90% of them appeared once. The ten largest account for roughly 4% of the sample.

As to this clone: What antigen it recognizes has not been identified. Nothing much larger sits one base from this clone, and base qualities are not available.

Sequenced: peripheral blood. This receptor chain uses TRBV6-6 and TRBJ2-2; TRBD2 lines up with 7 middle nucleotides. This TCR was recovered from a man aged 35 to 55 with acute or convalescent COVID-19. The CDR3 region: CASRLREDWELFF. In nucleotides, the sequence is TGTGCCAGCAGGCTCCGGGAGGACTGGGAGCTGTTTTTT.